This T cell receptor beta chain was profiled in a study of cytomegalovirus exposure and HLA in healthy donors. Comment on this clone: Its matching antigen is unknown.

Points from the study as a whole: Under in vitro conditions, a few CMV-associated chains were confirmed as specific for CMV antigens. Beyond CMV serostatus, there was no information to go on about immune exposure.

The PCR used 60 Vbeta and 13 Jbeta primers. Generated by immunoSEQ multiplex PCR, the TCRdb table keeps only in-frame clones and is missing some. The data show some 180,000 clones, roughly 74% seen once. The germline gives CDR1 LNHDA, CDR2 SQIVND (reference sequence). Germline trimming cut 6 bases from V and 2 bases from J; bases unmatched to any gene: 7. The CDR3 loop spans 14 amino acids. This sequence originates from a female donor in good health and CMV-seronegative. V gene TRBV19 combines with J gene TRBJ2-7; 7 bases map to TRBD2. Material for sequencing was PBMCs. The CDR3 DNA is TGTGCCAGTAGACCAGTGGCGGGGGCCTACGAGCAGTACTTC. Translation gives CASRPVAGAYEQYF.